This TCR beta chain was sequenced during a study of vaccination and CD4 T cells after COVID-19. Study background: The post-COVID sampling time was a median roughly 100 days after diagnosis, ranging from 35 to 161. SARS-CoV-2, HCoV-NL63, HCoV-OC43 and HCoV-229E supplied the overlapping spike peptides used to stimulate cells. The study, taken as a whole, reports: Investigators enrolled relatively few convalescent patients and included no early post-infection timepoints.

Trimming pared 0 bases from V and 0 bases from J, leaving 11 bases between. This CDR3 is built from 16 residues. Germline assignment: CDR1 ENHRY and CDR2 SYGVKD. In the case of this clonotype: Its cognate antigen is unknown.

Researchers used the Oncomine TCR Beta short-read assay to sequence DNA from cultured CD4+ T cells. TCRdb redid the calling of the PCR reads with MiXCR, one entry per CDR3 protein. The sample yields 11,000 or so distinct CDR3 sequences, under 35% seen once. The treatment here: roughly 11-day PBMC culture with coronavirus spike peptide pools or control peptides (ViraFEST assay). Every well contained around 2 million PBMCs, which were grown with 10 IU/ml IL-2 and 10 ug/ml peptide pools. The receptor was isolated from a human donor who received a COVID-19 vaccine. The sample in question was CD4+ T cells from blood, cultured in vitro, obtained before SARS-CoV-2 vaccination. The chain is built from TRBV10-3 and TRBJ1-2, with D maybe TRBD1 (6 bases). The CDR3, as DNA: TGTGCCATCAGTGAGTCGGAGACAGGAGCTAACTATGGCTACACCTTC. It encodes CAISESETGANYGYTF.